This T cell receptor beta chain was obtained from a study of blood T cell repertoires in COVID-19. Study background: T cells, B-cell-depleted T cells, or PBMCs provided the cDNA or gDNA that served as material.

The germline V gene has CDR1 SGHRS and CDR2 YFSETQ. The length of the CDR3 is 14 residues. V trimming: 4 bases; J trimming: 2 bases; junction bases outside the gene matches: 3. As originally analysed: Amplification with reference gene primers provided the estimates of nucleated cell counts. The assay was immunoSEQ multiplex PCR, and TCRdb's table has in-frame clones only and misses some. V and J calls and clone size are as listed in that table; D and trimming were resolved from the DNA. The data contain over 200,000 clones, just under 90% of them singletons. The V and J genes are TRBV5-1 and TRBJ1-3, with 7 bases identical to TRBD1. This TCR was recovered from a man in his thirties or forties with COVID-19, enrolled during active disease. Input material: peripheral blood. CDR3 in amino acids: CASSRQGAGNTIYF. The CDR3 nucleotides read TGCGCCAGCAGCAGGCAGGGGGCTGGAAACACCATATATTTT.